What follows are 23 T cell receptor beta chains derived from one specimen sequenced in a study of CD8 T cells in ankylosing spondylitis. TCRdb analysed the 5' RACE reads with MiXCR anew, one entry per CDR3 protein. This sample has nearly 250,000 distinct CDR3 sequences, with roughly a third found just once. Source material: blood, either unsorted or a sorted T cell fraction (not recorded which). These receptors originate from a male donor with ankylosing spondylitis or in good health (not recorded which).

This sequence joins TRBV7-2 and TRBJ2-1; D not resolved. This CDR3 contains 17 residues. Germline V gene sequence: CDR1 SGHTA, CDR2 FQGNSA. V lost 5 bases and J lost 0, with 17 bases in between. CDR3 residues: CASSRSRSVSSYNEQFF. CDR3 sequence (DNA): TGTGCCAGCAGCCGCTCCCGGTCCGTAAGCTCCTACAATGAGCAGTTCTTC.

This clonotype was observed a few times. The rearrangement uses TRBV20-1 and TRBJ2-3; D might be TRBD2 (6 bases). The germline gives CDR1 DFQATT, CDR2 SNEGSKA (reference sequence). This CDR3 has 14 residues. V was pared by 3 bases and J by 4 bases, with 14 bases between. The DNA of the CDR3 is TGCAGTGCTAGGTACCAGGAGGGTTCAGATACGCAGTATTTT. It is translated as CSARYQEGSDTQYF.

The V gene is TRBV20-1, the J gene TRBJ2-7; D remains unclear. This CDR3 spans 11 amino acids. V was shortened by 0 bases and J by 5 bases, with 5 bases between the two germline ends. Looked up from germline, CDR1 is DFQATT and CDR2 is SNEGSKA (reference sequence). The DNA of the CDR3 is TGCAGTGCTAGAGATCCCGACGAGCAGTACTTC. This translates into CSARDPDEQYF.

This clonotype was recorded many times. The rearrangement links TRBV20-1 to TRBJ2-7; TRBD2 matches at 10 bases. Germline V lookup: CDR1 DFQATT, CDR2 SNEGSKA (reference sequence). Trimming cost V 1 base and J 2 bases; bases outside gene matches: 5. The CDR3 is 15 amino acids. CDR3 amino acids: CSARGQSGGAYEQYF. DNA of the CDR3: TGCAGTGCTAGAGGGCAAAGCGGGGGGGCCTACGAGCAGTACTTC.

The J gene is TRBJ2-7, the V gene TRBV28; no clear D. This CDR3 is 10 amino acids long. The germline V gene has CDR1 MDHEN and CDR2 SYDVKM. The V gene lost 4 bases and the J gene lost 11 bases, with 9 bases spanning the gap. The CDR3 coding sequence is TGTGCCAGCAGTTCCCGGGTCGAGTACTTC. It codes for CASSSRVEYF.

CDR3 sequence (DNA): TGTGCCAGCAGTCACAGGGGGGATCAGCCCCAGCATTTT. Translation gives CASSHRGDQPQHF. V gene TRBV6-6 combines with J gene TRBJ1-5, with 8 bases fitting TRBD1. There are 13 residues in the CDR3. V lost 5 bases to trimming and J lost 5 bases; unmatched junction nucleotides: 2. Per the germline V gene, CDR1 is MNHNY and CDR2 is SVGAGI (reference sequence).

The V call is TRBV20-1, the J call TRBJ2-3; 10 positions match TRBD2. Trimming at V came to 1 base and at J to 3 bases, leaving 7 bases not matched to a gene. The CDR3 runs to 16 residues. Germline loops: CDR1 DFQATT, CDR2 SNEGSKA (reference sequence). The CDR3 nucleotides are TGCAGTGCTAGAGTCGGGCTAGCGGGGGAAACAGATACGCAGTATTTT. Its protein is CSARVGLAGETDTQYF.

There are a few counts of this clonotype. V and J are TRBV5-1 and TRBJ2-3; perhaps TRBD2 as D (6 bases). Germline V lookup: CDR1 SGHRS, CDR2 YFSETQ. Trimming cost V 4 bases and J 0 bases, with 18 bases left between them. The CDR3 spans 17 residues. The CDR3 coding sequence is TGCGCCAGCAGCCTCAGGGCAGCGGGCGCTAGCACAGATACGCAGTATTTT. Amino acids: CASSLRAAGASTDTQYF.

This clonotype was picked up a small number of times. The chain joins TRBV5-1 to TRBJ2-1; D is perhaps TRBD2 (5 bases). Germline V CDR1 and CDR2: SGHRS, YFSETQ. The CDR3 is 17 amino acids. Trimming took off 6 bases at V and 1 base at J, with 20 bases between the two ends. The CDR3 protein is CASKNRILTGSYNEQFF. The CDR3 nucleotides read TGCGCCAGCAAGAACCGGATCTTAACGGGATCCTACAATGAGCAGTTCTTC.

V gene TRBV20-1 combines with J gene TRBJ1-2; D gene unclear. Germline V gives CDR1 DFQATT, CDR2 SNEGSKA (reference sequence). The CDR3 is made up of 11 amino acids. The CDR3 sequence is CGVRINYGYTF. CDR3 in DNA: TGCGGTGTACGAATTAACTATGGCTACACCTTC.

This clonotype was found a few times. The V call is TRBV13, the J call TRBJ2-7; 9 bases align to TRBD2. This CDR3 has 17 residues. The germline CDR1 and CDR2 sequences are PRHDT and FYEKMQ (reference sequence). Trimming removed 0 bases from V and 6 bases from J; junction bases left unmatched: 12. In DNA, the CDR3 is TGTGCCAGCAGCTTAGGTACGGGAGCGGGGGGCCTCGGCGAGCAGTACTTC. Residues: CASSLGTGAGGLGEQYF.

J is TRBJ2-2 and V is TRBV9, with D possibly TRBD1 on 5 matching bases. Deletions cut 3 bases from V and 2 bases from J, with 11 bases between. Looked up from germline, CDR1 is SGDLS and CDR2 is YYNGEE. The CDR3 loop spans 15 amino acids. The CDR3 sequence is CASSGQGLNTGELFF. The CDR3 region has the DNA TGTGCCAGCAGCGGGCAGGGCCTAAACACCGGGGAGCTGTTTTTT.

V gene TRBV28 combines with J gene TRBJ1-6; D is unresolved. V was shortened by 6 bases and J by 8 bases, with 14 bases between the two germline ends. In germline, CDR1 is MDHEN, CDR2 SYDVKM. The CDR3 is made up of 14 amino acids. The CDR3 region is CASSPQEGYSPLHF. CDR3 nucleotides: TGTGCCAGCAGCCCTCAGGAAGGGTATTCACCCCTCCACTTT.

This clonotype was counted a few times. The genes are TRBV14 and TRBJ2-2; the D gene is possibly TRBD2 (5 bases). This CDR3 spans 16 amino acids. The V end lost 0 bases, the J end lost 1 base, and 9 bases lay between the germline ends. The germline CDR1 and CDR2 sequences are SGHDN and FVKESK. CDR3 bases: TGTGCCAGCAGCCAAGATCTGGCGGGGAACACCGGGGAGCTGTTTTTT. Its protein product is CASSQDLAGNTGELFF.

The chain couples TRBV7-2 to TRBJ2-5; D might be TRBD1 (7 bases). The V and J ends lost 1 base and 2 bases respectively, with 11 bases between them. The CDR3 covers 15 residues. The germline CDR1 and CDR2 sequences are SGHTA and FQGNSA. The CDR3 reads CASSLVGGQQETQYF. In nucleotides, the CDR3 is TGTGCCAGCAGCTTAGTGGGGGGACAGCAAGAGACCCAGTACTTC.

The chain has TRBV9 and TRBJ2-3; tentatively, D is TRBD1 (6 bases). CDR1 and CDR2 (germline): SGDLS, YYNGEE. The CDR3 has 16 amino acids. Trimming cost V 0 bases and J 3 bases, with 14 bases left between them. Here the CDR3 DNA reads TGTGCCAGCAGCGTAGGTACAGGGCGAGTGACAGATACGCAGTATTTT. It is translated as CASSVGTGRVTDTQYF. The whole variable domain, filled in from reference TRBV9 and TRBJ2-3, reads DSGVTQTPKHLITATGQRVTLRCSPRSGDLSVYWYQQSLDQGLQFLIQYYNGEERAKGNILERFSAQQFPDLHSELNLSSLELGDSALYFCASSVGTGRVTDTQYFGPGTRLTVL.

In its sample, this clonotype was seen a few times. The chain couples TRBV15 to TRBJ2-5; 9 bases map to TRBD1. The V gene end was trimmed by 5 bases and the J gene end by 4 bases; junction bases not matched to a gene: 8. Germline CDR1 LNHNV, CDR2 YYDKDF (reference sequence). The CDR3 has 15 amino acids. CDR3 sequence (DNA): TGTGCCACCAGCTCTCGGGACAGGGCAGGAGAGACCCAGTACTTC. It encodes CATSSRDRAGETQYF.

This clonotype occurred many times. The chain is built from TRBV20-1 and TRBJ1-4; D is ambiguous. Per the germline V gene, CDR1 is DFQATT and CDR2 is SNEGSKA (reference sequence). The germline V and J ends were trimmed by 5 bases and 8 bases, with 18 bases remaining between them. This CDR3 is built from 14 residues. CDR3 coding DNA: TGCAGTGCTCCCACTCGGGGTGTCGGGGAAAAACTGTTTTTT. It specifies CSAPTRGVGEKLFF.

This rearrangement joins TRBV19 to TRBJ1-5; D is undetermined. The CDR3 totals 13 residues. Trimming took 6 bases from V and 7 from J, leaving 13 bases between them. CDR1 LNHDA and CDR2 SQIVND come from the germline V gene (reference sequence). The CDR3 reads CASSPDQVQPQHF. CDR3 DNA: TGTGCCAGTAGCCCAGACCAAGTGCAGCCCCAGCATTTT.

This chain links TRBV11-1 with TRBJ2-7; no definite D call. V lost 3 bases to trimming and J lost 6 bases, with 18 bases between them. This CDR3 is built from 15 residues. Germline CDR1 and CDR2: SGHAT and FQDESV (reference sequence). The CDR3 coding sequence is TGTGCCAGCAGCTTGCCTGCCGGGCCATGGGGCGAGCAGTACTTC. Translation: CASSLPAGPWGEQYF. The variable domain in full, completed from reference TRBV11-1 and TRBJ2-7, reads EAEVAQSPRYKITEKSQAVAFWCDPISGHATLYWYRQILGQGPELLVQFQDESVVDDSQLPKDRFSAERLKGVDSTLKIQPAELGDSAMYLCASSLPAGPWGEQYFGPGTRLTVT.

This clonotype was recorded a few times. CDR3 loop: CASSYSGQRGSPLHF. The DNA for the CDR3 is TGTGCCAGCAGTTACTCGGGACAGCGAGGGTCACCCCTCCACTTT. This chain uses TRBV6-5 with TRBJ1-6; TRBD1 matches 7 bases. Germline CDR1 is MNHEY and CDR2 is SVGAGI. V was clipped by 0 bases and J by 10 bases; unmatched bases: 6. The CDR3 consists of 15 residues.

In its sample, this clonotype was seen once. CDR3 loop: CASTEGGSGQPQHF. The DNA of the CDR3 is TGTGCCAGTACGGAAGGGGGCTCAGGTCAGCCCCAGCATTTT. The gene calls are TRBV19 and TRBJ1-5, with 7 bases lining up with TRBD1. CDR3 size: 14 residues. Germline V gene data show CDR1 as LNHDA and CDR2 as SQIVND (reference sequence). V trimming: 7 bases; J trimming: 6 bases; junction bases outside the gene matches: 9.

CDR3 sequence reads: CASRIRSGNQETQYF. Written as DNA, the CDR3 is TGTGCCAGCAGGATCCGTAGCGGGAACCAAGAGACCCAGTACTTC. The chain is built from TRBV6-1 and TRBJ2-5, with TRBD2 matching 8 bases. Trimming at V came to 6 bases and at J to 0 bases, leaving 6 bases not matched to a gene. The germline V gene encodes CDR1 MNHNS and CDR2 SASEGT. This CDR3 contains 15 residues.